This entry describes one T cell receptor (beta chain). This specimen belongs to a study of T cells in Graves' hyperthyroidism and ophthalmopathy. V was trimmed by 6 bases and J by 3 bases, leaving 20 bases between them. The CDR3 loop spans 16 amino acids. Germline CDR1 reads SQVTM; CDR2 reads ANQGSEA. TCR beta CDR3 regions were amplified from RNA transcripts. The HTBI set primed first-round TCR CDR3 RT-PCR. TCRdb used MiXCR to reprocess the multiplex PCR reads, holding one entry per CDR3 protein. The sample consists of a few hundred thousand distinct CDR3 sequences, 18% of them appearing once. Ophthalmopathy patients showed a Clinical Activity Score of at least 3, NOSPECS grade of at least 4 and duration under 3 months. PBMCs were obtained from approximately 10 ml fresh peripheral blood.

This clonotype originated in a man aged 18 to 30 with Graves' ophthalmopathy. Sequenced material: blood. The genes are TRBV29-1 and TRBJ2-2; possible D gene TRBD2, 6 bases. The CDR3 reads CSVPSPGRGYTGELFF. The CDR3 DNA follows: TGCAGCGTCCCCTCCCCTGGACGGGGGTACACCGGGGAGCTGTTTTTT.